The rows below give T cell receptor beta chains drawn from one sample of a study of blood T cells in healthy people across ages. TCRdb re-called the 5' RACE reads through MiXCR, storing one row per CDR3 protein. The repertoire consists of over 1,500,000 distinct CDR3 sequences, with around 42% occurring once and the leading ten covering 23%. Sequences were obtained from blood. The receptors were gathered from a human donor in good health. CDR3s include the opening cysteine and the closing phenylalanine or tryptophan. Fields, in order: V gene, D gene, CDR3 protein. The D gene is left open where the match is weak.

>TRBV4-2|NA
CASSQGAGSDTQYF
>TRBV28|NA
CASSPPATDTQYF
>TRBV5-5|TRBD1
CASSHWGGQGVYNEQFF
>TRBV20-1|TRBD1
CSARDAPGQGGFF
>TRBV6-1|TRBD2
CASSELGTSGNEQFF
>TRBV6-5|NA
CASSFEAAQYF
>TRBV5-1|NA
CASSSPSLETQYF
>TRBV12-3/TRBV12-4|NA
CASTLQGGTEAFF
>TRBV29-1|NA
CSVEEGTDMQYF
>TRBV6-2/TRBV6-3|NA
CASSTDTRLSHF
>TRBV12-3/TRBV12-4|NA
CASSLMTSILETQYF
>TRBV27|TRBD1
CASSLRSGQGYEQYF
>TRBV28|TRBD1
CASSLSDRGEQYF
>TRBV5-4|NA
CASSFGRRGSYEQYF
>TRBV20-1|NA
CSTPGQVTDTQYF
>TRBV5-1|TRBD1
CASSFSRPLGTGAYEQYF
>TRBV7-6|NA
CASSLTTQGATIYF
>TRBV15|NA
CATSRKYLGDTQYF
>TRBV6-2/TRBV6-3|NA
CASNGGQTNQPQHF
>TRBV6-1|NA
CASSPSPRATGGYTF
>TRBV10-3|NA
CAISESHEGGYEQYF
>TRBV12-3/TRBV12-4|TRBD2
CASSRGLEYSDTQYF
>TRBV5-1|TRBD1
CASRPRDRAAAKNIQYF
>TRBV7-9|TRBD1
CAGLKRGRDTEAFF
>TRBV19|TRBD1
CASKGTGQGTYEQYF
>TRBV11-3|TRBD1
CASSPGTGLWTYEQYF
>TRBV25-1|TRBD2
CASRDSGAKQFF
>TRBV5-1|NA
CASCFEGNQPQHF
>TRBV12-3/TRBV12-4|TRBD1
CASTPTGVLTYEQYF
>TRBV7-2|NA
CASSFVWQVTDTQYF
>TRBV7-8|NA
CASTTRGNQPQHF
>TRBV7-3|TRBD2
CASSWLAGPYNEQFF